Sequencing of this T cell receptor (beta chain) was carried out in a study of cytotoxic CD8 clonotypes in ibrutinib-treated CLL. About the study: Mean values per sample were 250,000 to 300,000 productive templates and tens of thousands of productive rearrangements.

Profiling relied on immunoSEQ multiplex PCR, and the TCRdb table lists in-frame clones only, not all of them. The repertoire consists of hundreds of thousands of clones, with roughly 79% occurring once and the leading ten covering 6.7%. V was shortened by 1 base and J by 8 bases, with 9 bases between the two germline ends. The CDR3 covers 13 residues. Germline V gives CDR1 SGHTA, CDR2 FQGNSA. The specimen comprised PBMCs, sampled before ibrutinib treatment. The clonotype comes from a human donor with chronic lymphocytic leukemia. This chain connects TRBV7-2 to TRBJ2-1; D is ambiguous. CDR3 sequence: CASSLVLVHEQFF. In nucleotides, the CDR3 is TGTGCCAGCAGCTTAGTTTTGGTCCATGAGCAGTTCTTC.